This TCR beta chain appears in the sequencing data of a study of shared clonotypes between healthy human individuals. The wider study: Two female and a few male donors aged 18 to 49 were enrolled. CD4 naive and memory got three plates each, CD8 naive two, CD8 memory one.

Note on this clone: No conserved phenylalanine or tryptophan ends this CDR3, so it is likely a read error.

Naive CD8 populations comprised CD45RO-negative cells positively selected for CCR7, excluding terminally differentiated effector memory CD45RA+ cells. The V segment lost 4 bases and the J segment 5 bases; nucleotides outside the gene matches: 4. The V gene's germline CDR1 is SGHRS and CDR2 YFSETQ. The CDR3 extends over 15 amino acids. Replicate sorted-subset PCRs were loaded with about 0.2 ug DNA, roughly 33,000 T cell genomes. Some clones are missing from TCRdb's copy, which holds only in-frame ones; the method was immunoSEQ multiplex PCR. The table records some 2,000,000 clones, roughly 94% of them present only once.

Source material: naive CD8+ T cells sorted from blood. The chain carries TRBV5-1 and TRBJ1-6, with 9 bases aligning to TRBD1. The clonotype was recovered from a man aged 18 to 30 in good health. The CDR3 region is CASSPGDRDNSPLHS. The CDR3 DNA is TGCGCCAGCAGCCCAGGGGACAGGGATAATTCACCCCTCCACTCT.